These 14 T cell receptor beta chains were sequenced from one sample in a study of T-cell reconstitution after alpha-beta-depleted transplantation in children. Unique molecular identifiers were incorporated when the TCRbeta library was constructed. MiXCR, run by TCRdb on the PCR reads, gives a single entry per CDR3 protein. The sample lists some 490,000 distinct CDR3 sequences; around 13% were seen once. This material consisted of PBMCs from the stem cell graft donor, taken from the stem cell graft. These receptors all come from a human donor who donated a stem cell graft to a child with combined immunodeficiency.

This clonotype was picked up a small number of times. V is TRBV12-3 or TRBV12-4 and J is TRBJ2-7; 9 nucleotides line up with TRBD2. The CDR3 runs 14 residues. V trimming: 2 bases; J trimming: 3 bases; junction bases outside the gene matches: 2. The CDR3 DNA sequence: TGTGCCAGCAGTTTACGGCGGGGGGGCTACGAGCAGTACTTC. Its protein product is CASSLRRGGYEQYF.

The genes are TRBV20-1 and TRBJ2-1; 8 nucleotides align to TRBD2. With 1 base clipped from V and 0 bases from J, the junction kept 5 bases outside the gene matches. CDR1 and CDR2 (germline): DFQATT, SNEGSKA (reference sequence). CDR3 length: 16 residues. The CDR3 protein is CSARVTSGSSYNEQFF. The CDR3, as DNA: TGCAGTGCTAGAGTAACTAGCGGAAGCTCCTACAATGAGCAGTTCTTC.

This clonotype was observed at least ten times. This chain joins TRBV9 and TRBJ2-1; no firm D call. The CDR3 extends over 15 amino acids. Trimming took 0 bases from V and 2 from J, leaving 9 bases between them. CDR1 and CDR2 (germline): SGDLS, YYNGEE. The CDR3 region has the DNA TGTGCCAGCAGCGTAGGGGAACAGACCTACAATGAGCAGTTCTTC. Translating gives CASSVGEQTYNEQFF.

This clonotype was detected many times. The CDR3 region is CASSKETTIYYEQYF. The CDR3 region has the DNA TGTGCCAGCAGTAAAGAAACGACAATTTACTACGAGCAGTACTTC. V gene TRBV6-2 or TRBV6-3 combines with J gene TRBJ2-7, with no clear D. Trimming shortened V by 5 bases and J by 3 bases, and 17 bases separated the two germline ends. The germline gives CDR1 MNHEY, CDR2 SVGEGT. There are 15 residues in the CDR3.

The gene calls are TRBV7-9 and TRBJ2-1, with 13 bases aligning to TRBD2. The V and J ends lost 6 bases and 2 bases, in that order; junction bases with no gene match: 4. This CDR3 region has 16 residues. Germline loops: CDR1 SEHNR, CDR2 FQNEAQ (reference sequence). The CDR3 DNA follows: TGTGCCAGCAGTTTGACTAGCGGGGGGACCTACAATGAGCAGTTCTTC. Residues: CASSLTSGGTYNEQFF. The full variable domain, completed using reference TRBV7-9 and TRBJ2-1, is DTGVSQNPRHKITKRGQNVTFRCDPISEHNRLYWYRQTLGQGPEFLTYFQNEAQLEKSRLLSDRFSAERPKGSFSTLEIQRTEQGDSAMYLCASSLTSGGTYNEQFFGPGTRLTVL.

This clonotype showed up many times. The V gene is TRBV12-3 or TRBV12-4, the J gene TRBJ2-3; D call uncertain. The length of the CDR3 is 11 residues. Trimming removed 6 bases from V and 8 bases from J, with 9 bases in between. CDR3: CASSPSATQYF. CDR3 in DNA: TGTGCCAGCAGCCCCTCGGCTACGCAGTATTTT.

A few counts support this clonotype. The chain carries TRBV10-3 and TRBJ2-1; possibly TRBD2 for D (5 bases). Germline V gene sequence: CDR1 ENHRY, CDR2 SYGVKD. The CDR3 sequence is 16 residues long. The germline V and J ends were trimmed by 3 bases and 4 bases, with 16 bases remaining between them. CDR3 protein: CAISERATGVYNEQFF. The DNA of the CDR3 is TGTGCCATCAGTGAACGAGCGACCGGGGTTTACAATGAGCAGTTCTTC.

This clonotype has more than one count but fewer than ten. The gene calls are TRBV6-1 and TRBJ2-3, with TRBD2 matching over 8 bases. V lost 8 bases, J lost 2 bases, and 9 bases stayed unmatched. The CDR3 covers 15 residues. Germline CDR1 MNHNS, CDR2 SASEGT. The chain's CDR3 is CASGLISGATDTQYF. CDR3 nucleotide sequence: TGTGCCAGCGGGTTGATTAGCGGGGCCACAGATACGCAGTATTTT.

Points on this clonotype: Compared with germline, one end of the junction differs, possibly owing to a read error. CDR3 coding DNA: TGTGCCAGCAGCTGGGGGACAGGGGGCTACGAGCACTACTTC. This encodes CASSWGTGGYEHYF. The gene calls are TRBV7-9 and TRBJ2-7, with TRBD1 identical over 12 bases. The CDR3 runs to 14 residues. Germline-derived CDR1 and CDR2 are SEHNR and FQNEAQ (reference sequence).

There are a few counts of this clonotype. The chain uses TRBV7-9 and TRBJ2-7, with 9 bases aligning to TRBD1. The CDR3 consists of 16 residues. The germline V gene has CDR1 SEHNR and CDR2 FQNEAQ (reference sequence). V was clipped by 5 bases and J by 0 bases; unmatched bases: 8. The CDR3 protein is CASSPLDRGASYEQYF. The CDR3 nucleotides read TGTGCCAGCAGCCCCCTCGACAGGGGGGCCTCCTACGAGCAGTACTTC.

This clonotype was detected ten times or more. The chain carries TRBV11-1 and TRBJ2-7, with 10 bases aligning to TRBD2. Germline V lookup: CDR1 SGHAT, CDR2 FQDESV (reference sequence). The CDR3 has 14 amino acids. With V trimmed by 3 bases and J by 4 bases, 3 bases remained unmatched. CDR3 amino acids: CASSLGLAWYEQYF. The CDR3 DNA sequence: TGTGCCAGCAGCTTGGGACTAGCGTGGTACGAGCAGTACTTC.

In DNA form, the CDR3 reads TGTGCCAGCAGCCCGGACAGGGTATCCGGCTACACCTTC. It is translated as CASSPDRVSGYTF. The V call is TRBV12-3 or TRBV12-4, the J call TRBJ1-2, with 8 bases lining up with TRBD1. After removal of 6 bases from V and 8 bases from J, the junction contained 8 bases not matched to a gene. CDR3 size: 13 residues.

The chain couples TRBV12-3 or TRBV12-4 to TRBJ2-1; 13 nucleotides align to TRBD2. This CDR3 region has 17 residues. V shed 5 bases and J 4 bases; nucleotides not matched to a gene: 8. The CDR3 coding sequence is TGTGCCAGCAGTCTAACTAGCGGGGGGGCCCCTTACAATGAGCAGTTCTTC. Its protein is CASSLTSGGAPYNEQFF.

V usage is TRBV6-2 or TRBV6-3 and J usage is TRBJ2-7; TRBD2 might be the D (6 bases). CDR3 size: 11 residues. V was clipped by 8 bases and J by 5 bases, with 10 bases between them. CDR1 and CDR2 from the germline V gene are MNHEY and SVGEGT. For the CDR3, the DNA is TGTGCCAGCCGACTAGGACACGAGCAGTACTTC. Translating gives CASRLGHEQYF.